The TCR beta chain under discussion was sequenced for a study of vaccination effects on CD4 cells after COVID-19. V was cut by 4 bases and J by 3 bases, with 9 bases left in between. CDR1 and CDR2 (germline): SNHLY, FYNNEI. This CDR3 contains 13 residues. A note on this clone: Its antigen is as yet unknown.

This table comes from immunoSEQ multiplex PCR, and its TCRdb copy is limited to in-frame clones, with some not included. The data show some 50,000 clones, with around three quarters seen just once and 4.5% to 5.5% held by the top ten. CD4+ T cell isolation took place after about nine days of culture. Their SARS-CoV-2 infection, verified by PCR, occurred between March and December 2020. Two-dose BNT162b2 or mRNA-1273 vaccination was given to participants. The chain employs TRBV2 and TRBJ2-5; D is uncertain. The TCR sequence derives from a human donor who had a prior SARS-CoV-2 infection. The sample was CD4+ T cells from PBMCs cultured without peptide, taken after COVID-19 vaccination. The CDR3 region has the DNA TGTGCCAGCAGTGCGGGCCATAAAGAGACCCAGTACTTC. Its protein product is CASSAGHKETQYF. The full variable domain, completed using reference TRBV2 and TRBJ2-5, is EPEVTQTPSHQVTQMGQEVILRCVPISNHLYFYWYRQILGQKVEFLVSFYNNEISEKSEIFDDQFSVERPDGSNFTLKIRSTKLEDSAMYFCASSAGHKETQYFGPGTRLLVL.